This T cell receptor (beta chain) was identified during a study of shared clonotypes between healthy human individuals. About the research overall: Two women and three men aged 18 to 49 served as donors.

The study, taken as a whole, reports: A few donors shared approximately 5% of their naive CD4 clonotypes. All-four-donor shared clonotypes had higher generation probabilities than non-shared clonotypes did.

With 4 bases clipped from V and 4 bases from J, the junction kept 12 bases outside the gene matches. CDR3 size: 19 residues. Germline values: CDR1 SGHAT, CDR2 FQNNGV. The sample holds a few counts of this clone. Antigen unknown. Naivety among CD8 cells was defined by CD45RO negativity and positive CCR7 selection, thereby excluding terminally differentiated effector memory CD45RA+ cells. Across several immunoSEQ plates, the genomic DNA of each subset was split evenly. TCRdb's copy holds only in-frame clones and misses some; the assay was immunoSEQ multiplex PCR. The sample yields about 2 million clones, approximately 95% seen once.

The sequence derives from a man aged 18-30 years in good health. This rearrangement joins TRBV11-2 to TRBJ2-6, with 11 positions matching TRBD1. Sequencing was done on a sample of naive CD8+ T cells sorted from blood. In DNA, the CDR3 is TGTGCCAGCAGCTCATCGGACAGGGGGCGGGTGGAAGGGGCCAACGTCCTGACTTTC. Translated: CASSSSDRGRVEGANVLTF.